The clone carrying this T cell receptor (beta chain) appeared a single time. As yet, its antigen is unknown. The CDR3 consists of 15 residues. V trimming: 3 bases; J trimming: 0 bases; junction bases outside the gene matches: 5. The germline gives CDR1 DFQATT, CDR2 SNEGSKA (reference sequence). TCRdb analysed the 5' RACE reads with MiXCR anew, one entry per CDR3 protein. Counted here are 150,000 to 200,000 distinct CDR3 sequences, roughly 34% occurring once; the ten biggest clones make up about 5.5%. This specimen comes from a study of CD8 T cells in ankylosing spondylitis. Study-level results: It appeared that ankylosing spondylitis blood was characterized by a TCR beta motif of several highly homologous variants.

Sequenced: synovial fluid, either unsorted or a sorted T cell fraction (not recorded which). The TCR originated in a male donor with ankylosing spondylitis. V usage is TRBV20-1 and J usage is TRBJ2-4, with 7 bases lining up with TRBD2. For the CDR3, the DNA is TGCAGTGCTAGTTTAGGCGGGGGAGCCAAAAACATTCAGTACTTC. Protein sequence: CSASLGGGAKNIQYF.